These 15 T cell receptor beta chains came from one sample sequenced in a study of long-term antiretroviral therapy in people with HIV. At survey level, the immunoSEQ assay was run in its v3.0 version. Here immunoSEQ multiplex PCR was the method, and the copy in TCRdb shows in-frame clones only, minus some. This table holds approximately 27,000 clones, about 93% found once. Sequencing was performed on unsorted PBMCs, taken 5 to 5.5 years after starting antiretroviral therapy. These receptor sequences come from a woman aged 40 to 50 with HIV.

The CDR3 loop is CASSAGGNSGNTIYF. The CDR3 DNA is TGTGCCAGCAGCGCAGGGGGCAACTCTGGAAACACCATATATTTT. V usage is TRBV7-2 and J usage is TRBJ1-3; 8 bases line up with TRBD1. This CDR3 contains 15 residues. V dropped 5 bases and J dropped 0; count of bases not matched to a gene: 3. The germline V gene has CDR1 SGHTA and CDR2 FQGNSA.

This clone was seen once. This rearrangement joins TRBV6-6 to TRBJ1-5; 7 positions agree with TRBD1. V lost 5 bases, J lost 4 bases, and 8 bases stayed unmatched. Looked up from germline, CDR1 is MNHNY and CDR2 is SVGAGI (reference sequence). This CDR3 region has 15 residues. In DNA, the CDR3 is TGTGCCAGCAGTCTAAAGGGGGCCTCGAATCAGCCCCAGCATTTT. Its translation: CASSLKGASNQPQHF.

The rearrangement uses TRBV15 and TRBJ2-4; unclear D gene. Trimming left V 1 base short and J 1 base short, with 11 bases between. CDR3 length: 16 residues. CDR1 and CDR2 from the germline V gene are LNHNV and YYDKDF (reference sequence). The CDR3 region has the DNA TGTGCCACCAGCAGAGTTAAGGGTACGGCCAAAAACATTCAGTACTTC. Translation gives CATSRVKGTAKNIQYF. Together with reference TRBV15 and TRBJ2-4, the CDR3 gives the full variable domain: DAMVIQNPRYQVTQFGKPVTLSCSQTLNHNVMYWYQQKSSQAPKLLFHYYDKDFNNEADTPDNFQSRRPNTSFCFLDIRSPGLGDTAMYLCATSRVKGTAKNIQYFGAGTRLSVL.

The chain uses TRBV29-1 and TRBJ2-3; D is tentatively TRBD1 or TRBD2 (6 bases each). Deletions cut 6 bases from V and 7 bases from J, with 17 bases between. This CDR3 spans 13 amino acids. From germline, CDR1 is SQVTM and CDR2 ANQGSEA. CDR3 sequence: CSVKIGGMNTQYF. CDR3 coding DNA: TGCAGCGTCAAAATCGGGGGCATGAATACGCAGTATTTT.

V gene TRBV27 combines with J gene TRBJ1-1; D remains ambiguous. The germline CDR1 and CDR2 sequences are MNHEY and SMNVEV (reference sequence). This CDR3 is built from 13 residues. Trimming shortened V by 2 bases and J by 4 bases, and 8 bases separated the two germline ends. The CDR3 spells CASSLTSGTEAFF. The DNA of the CDR3 is TGTGCCAGCAGTTTAACCTCGGGCACTGAAGCTTTCTTT.

V usage is TRBV28 and J usage is TRBJ2-7, with D perhaps matching TRBD1 or TRBD2 (6 bases each). The V gene's germline CDR1 is MDHEN and CDR2 SYDVKM. The CDR3 extends over 15 amino acids. V was cut by 3 bases and J by 4 bases, with 16 bases left in between. The CDR3 DNA follows: TGTGCCAGCAGTTTTAGGGGGGAAGCAGGGTACGAGCAGTACTTC. Translating gives CASSFRGEAGYEQYF.

This chain connects TRBV18 to TRBJ1-6; D is unclear. The germline V gene encodes CDR1 KGHSH and CDR2 LQKENI. The germline V and J ends were trimmed by 3 bases and 8 bases, with 8 bases remaining between them. The CDR3 loop spans 13 amino acids. The CDR3 DNA reads TGTGCCAGCTCACCTCCGAACGATTCACCCCTCCACTTT. This sequence encodes CASSPPNDSPLHF.

The table lists this clone with a few counts. This chain joins TRBV5-4 and TRBJ2-4, with D possibly being TRBD2 (6 bases). V was clipped by 0 bases and J by 6 bases, with 10 bases between them. The CDR3 runs 14 residues. Per the germline V gene, CDR1 is SGHNT and CDR2 is YYREEE (reference sequence). CDR3 nucleotides: TGTGCCAGCAGCTTGGATAATAGCGGAAACATTCAGTACTTC. Its translation is CASSLDNSGNIQYF.

CDR3 amino acids: CASSLARTRDYNEQFF. In DNA form, the CDR3 reads TGTGCCAGCAGCTTAGCTAGGACTAGGGATTACAATGAGCAGTTCTTC. The chain is built from TRBV7-9 and TRBJ2-1, with 7 bases identical to TRBD2. The germline CDR1 and CDR2 sequences are SEHNR and FQNEAQ (reference sequence). Trimming at V came to 0 bases and at J to 4 bases, leaving 6 bases not matched to a gene. The CDR3 consists of 16 residues.

The chain recombines TRBV4-1 with TRBJ2-7; 9 bases agree with TRBD1. CDR3 size: 14 residues. The V gene's germline CDR1 is MGHRA and CDR2 YSYEKL. With V trimmed by 2 bases and J by 3 bases, 2 bases remained unmatched. As DNA, the CDR3 is TGCGCCAGCAGCCAACCGGACAGGGGCTACGAGCAGTACTTC. The encoded protein is CASSQPDRGYEQYF.

This chain connects TRBV6-6 to TRBJ1-1, with D perhaps TRBD1 (5 bases). This CDR3 spans 14 amino acids. Trimming stripped 4 bases from V and 0 bases from J, with 9 bases between. Per germline, CDR1 MNHNY and CDR2 SVGAGI (reference sequence). The chain's CDR3 is CASSSTAMNTEAFF. In DNA, the CDR3 is TGTGCCAGCAGTTCGACAGCCATGAACACTGAAGCTTTCTTT.

This sequence joins TRBV10-2 and TRBJ2-5; D possibly corresponds to TRBD1 (6 bases). The germline V gene has CDR1 WSHSY and CDR2 SAAADI. Trimming removed 9 bases from V and 10 bases from J, with 21 bases in between. The CDR3 has 13 amino acids. In nucleotides, the CDR3 is TGCGCCAGTAAGGACAGTTCCCGGGGTGGCCAGTACTTC. Its translation: CASKDSSRGGQYF.

This rearrangement joins TRBV4-2 to TRBJ1-5, with 7 bases that match TRBD1. V lost 1 base and J lost 4; bases outside the gene matches: 7. CDR3 size: 16 residues. Germline lookup yields CDR1 LGHNA and CDR2 YNFKEQ. The CDR3 DNA sequence: TGTGCCAGCAGCCAAGGGCCGGACAGGCTGAATCAGCCCCAGCATTTT. This codes for CASSQGPDRLNQPQHF.

By sample share, this clone is medium-sized. The chain is built from TRBV5-6 and TRBJ1-2; 9 nucleotides agree with TRBD1. The CDR3 covers 15 residues. CDR1 and CDR2 (germline): SGHDT, YYEEEE. The J segment lost 3 bases and the V segment lost 5 bases, leaving 8 bases of the junction unmatched. The CDR3, as DNA: TGTGCCAGCAGTCCTACGACAGGGGGGTACTATGGCTACACCTTC. This translates into CASSPTTGGYYGYTF.

V and J are TRBV7-6 and TRBJ2-7; D gene unclear. The CDR3 sequence is 14 residues long. With 5 bases removed from V and 6 bases from J, the gap between germline ends came to 17 bases. The germline CDR1 and CDR2 sequences are SGHVS and FNYEAQ. The CDR3 DNA sequence: TGTGCCAGCAGCACCCGGCCCCTCGACCCCGAGCAGTACTTC. Translation: CASSTRPLDPEQYF.